The rows below give T cell receptor beta chains drawn from one sample of a study of regulatory T cells in long-lasting Graves disease. MiXCR, applied by TCRdb to the multiplex PCR reads, yields one record per CDR3 protein. This table has about 540,000 distinct CDR3 sequences, 13% appearing once. This sample also appeared in a second study, on T cells in Graves' hyperthyroidism and ophthalmopathy.

Sequenced here: peripheral blood mononuclear cells (PBMCs), sampled at new diagnosis, from a patient treated with antithyroid drugs. The receptors were gathered from a man between 25 and 39 years old with Graves disease. Both conserved end residues are part of each CDR3. A D gene is named only where the DNA matches it firmly. Clone size is shown for a subset of rows, as once, few, many or a class of expanded clone.

v_gene	j_gene	d_gene	abundance	CDR3aa	CDR3nt
TRBV7-9	TRBJ2-7	.	many	CASSLVRGTTYEQYF	TGTGCCAGCAGCTTAGTACGCGGGACCACCTACGAGCAGTACTTC
TRBV9	TRBJ2-3	TRBD2	.	CASSVEREDTQYF	TGTGCCAGCAGCGTAGAGCGGGAGGATACGCAGTATTTT
TRBV6-1	TRBJ1-1	TRBD1	many	CASSDRGRIAEAFF	TGTGCCAGCAGCGACAGGGGAAGGATCGCTGAAGCTTTCTTT
TRBV20-1	TRBJ1-3	.	few	CSAIGPMSSGNTIYF	TGCAGTGCTATCGGACCGATGAGCTCTGGAAACACCATATATTTT
TRBV5-4	TRBJ1-6	.	many	CASSLPGRDKTPLHF	TGTGCCAGCAGCCTGCCGGGACGCGATAAGACACCCCTCCACTTT
TRBV6-1	TRBJ1-1	.	many	CASSKKRTQEAFF	TGTGCCAGCAGTAAGAAACGGACACAGGAAGCTTTCTTT
TRBV30	TRBJ2-7	.	many	CAWSLNRYYEQYF	TGTGCCTGGAGTCTGAACCGATACTACGAGCAGTACTTC
TRBV27	TRBJ2-1	.	many	CASSPNPYNEQFF	TGTGCCAGCAGTCCTAACCCTTACAATGAGCAGTTCTTC
TRBV18	TRBJ2-1	.	many	CASSLSTGNNEQFF	TGTGCCAGCTCTCTCTCGACTGGGAACAATGAGCAGTTCTTC
TRBV7-2	TRBJ1-4	TRBD1	many	CASSLEGAWEKLFF	TGTGCCAGCAGCTTAGAGGGGGCTTGGGAAAAACTGTTTTTT
TRBV6-1	TRBJ2-5	.	.	CAVVTGAGMETQYF	TGTGCCGTTGTGACGGGAGCCGGGATGGAGACCCAGTACTTC